These 6 T cell receptor beta chains were all obtained from the same sample, sequenced in a study of cytomegalovirus exposure and HLA in healthy donors. Here immunoSEQ multiplex PCR was the method, and the copy in TCRdb shows in-frame clones only, minus some. The sample records around 190,000 clones, more than 75% being singletons. Sequencing was carried out using PBMCs. Receptors were obtained from a young woman in good health and CMV-seronegative.

The chain employs TRBV27 and TRBJ1-6, with D possibly matching TRBD1 (5 bases). Trimming left V 7 bases short and J 16 bases short, with 20 bases between. The CDR3 loop spans 13 amino acids. The germline V gene encodes CDR1 MNHEY and CDR2 SMNVEV (reference sequence). The CDR3 bases are TGTGCCAGCACCAGGGTAGCCGGTTTAGTGCTCCACTTT. Protein product: CASTRVAGLVLHF.

The V call is TRBV11-2, the J call TRBJ2-1; possible D gene TRBD1, 5 bases. V lost 3 bases and J lost 9, with 15 bases in between. The CDR3 is 14 amino acids. Looked up from germline, CDR1 is SGHAT and CDR2 is FQNNGV. The CDR3 spells CASSFARGESEQFF. In nucleotides, the CDR3 is TGTGCCAGCAGCTTCGCTAGGGGTGAGAGTGAGCAGTTCTTC. Filled out from reference TRBV11-2 and TRBJ2-1, the complete variable domain reads EAGVAQSPRYKIIEKRQSVAFWCNPISGHATLYWYQQILGQGPKLLIQFQNNGVVDDSQLPKDRFSAERLKGVDSTLKIQPAKLEDSAVYLCASSFARGESEQFFGPGTRLTVL.

The chain carries TRBV18 and TRBJ1-1; TRBD1 matches 9 bases. With 3 bases clipped from V and 6 bases from J, the junction kept 5 bases outside the gene matches. The CDR3 is made up of 14 amino acids. Germline CDR1 reads KGHSH; CDR2 reads LQKENI. This chain's CDR3 is CASSPTGGQAEAFF. The CDR3 nucleotides read TGTGCCAGCTCACCGACAGGGGGTCAGGCTGAAGCTTTCTTT.

CDR3 bases: TGTGCCTGGAGTCCTATGAACACTGAAGCTTTCTTT. Its translation: CAWSPMNTEAFF. The chain joins TRBV30 to TRBJ1-1; D is unclear. Trimming removed 2 bases from V and 0 bases from J, with 4 bases in between. Germline CDR1 GTSNPN, CDR2 SVGIG (reference sequence). The length of the CDR3 is 12 residues.

This chain links TRBV5-6 with TRBJ2-7, with 9 bases identical to TRBD1. Germline-derived CDR1 and CDR2 are SGHDT and YYEEEE. The CDR3 is 16 residues long. The trim removed 4 bases at V and 3 bases at J, leaving 11 bases unmatched. CDR3 sequence: CASSPVGTGQGYEQYF. CDR3 nucleotide sequence: TGTGCCAGCAGCCCGGTAGGGACAGGGCAGGGCTACGAGCAGTACTTC.

The J gene is TRBJ1-2, the V gene TRBV10-1; D is possibly TRBD1 (6 bases). The CDR3 has 13 residues. V gave up 0 bases and J gave up 7 bases, with 9 bases separating them. Looked up from germline, CDR1 is WNHNN and CDR2 is SYGVQD (reference sequence). This CDR3 reads CASSESKGVGYTF. DNA of the CDR3: TGCGCCAGCAGTGAGTCGAAGGGGGTTGGCTACACCTTC.